A single sample gave rise to the 11 T cell receptor beta chains below, sequenced in a study of blood T cell repertoires in COVID-19. Produced via immunoSEQ multiplex PCR; TCRdb's table is partial and in-frame only. The sample holds 130,000 to 150,000 clones, 70% to 90% seen once. Source material: peripheral blood. The receptors were sampled from a woman aged 60-75 years with COVID-19, enrolled during active disease.

This chain joins TRBV6-6 and TRBJ1-1, with TRBD1 matching over 11 bases. Germline V gene data show CDR1 as MNHNY and CDR2 as SVGAGI (reference sequence). V lost 5 bases and J lost 0; bases outside the gene matches: 8. CDR3 size: 17 residues. The CDR3 region has the DNA TGTGCCAGCAGTCGAGGACAGGGGGCGTTTATGAACACTGAAGCTTTCTTT. Translated: CASSRGQGAFMNTEAFF.

This chain joins TRBV10-3 and TRBJ2-3, with 8 bases that match TRBD1. The CDR3 loop spans 15 amino acids. Trimming at V came to 7 bases and at J to 6 bases, leaving 12 bases not matched to a gene. Germline lookup yields CDR1 ENHRY and CDR2 SYGVKD. Written as DNA, the CDR3 is TGTGCCATCACCGGCTCCCAGGGGGCGGGTGATACGCAGTATTTT. Protein: CAITGSQGAGDTQYF.

CDR3 amino acids: CASTRTDTQYF. Written as DNA, the CDR3 is TGTGCCAGCACTAGAACAGATACGCAGTATTTT. The chain couples TRBV2 to TRBJ2-3; D unresolved. Germline V CDR1 and CDR2: SNHLY, FYNNEI. V was clipped by 7 bases and J by 3 bases, with 5 bases between them. The CDR3 covers 11 residues.

In DNA form, the CDR3 reads TGCAGCGTCCCTCGACAGAGCACAGATACGCAGTATTTT. Encoded protein: CSVPRQSTDTQYF. The chain couples TRBV29-1 to TRBJ2-3, with D possibly being TRBD1 (5 bases). Germline CDR1 is SQVTM and CDR2 is ANQGSEA. Deletions cut 6 bases from V and 0 bases from J, with 10 bases between. The CDR3 totals 13 residues.

V is TRBV6-2 or TRBV6-3 and J is TRBJ1-5; TRBD1 aligns across 8 bases. The ends lost 0 bases at V and 2 bases at J; junction bases unmatched: 3. Germline CDR1 reads MNHEY; CDR2 reads SVGEGT. The CDR3 covers 16 residues. CDR3 in amino acids: CASSYSSDRGNQPQHF. DNA for the CDR3: TGTGCCAGCAGTTACTCGTCGGACAGGGGCAATCAGCCCCAGCATTTT.

The chain uses TRBV7-9 and TRBJ2-5; TRBD2 matches 11 bases. This CDR3 has 15 amino acids. Looked up from germline, CDR1 is SEHNR and CDR2 is FQNEAQ (reference sequence). V was pared by 6 bases and J by 2 bases, with 5 bases of the junction left unmatched. The CDR3 spells CASRPRTSGQETQYF. The CDR3 DNA is TGTGCCAGCAGACCTCGGACTAGCGGGCAAGAGACCCAGTACTTC. The whole variable domain, remainder taken from reference TRBV7-9 and TRBJ2-5, is DTGVSQNPRHKITKRGQNVTFRCDPISEHNRLYWYRQTLGQGPEFLTYFQNEAQLEKSRLLSDRFSAERPKGSFSTLEIQRTEQGDSAMYLCASRPRTSGQETQYFGPGTRLLVL.

The rearrangement joins TRBV18 to TRBJ1-5, with no clear D. The CDR3 covers 16 residues. Germline V gives CDR1 KGHSH, CDR2 LQKENI. The germline V and J ends were trimmed by 2 bases and 4 bases, with 15 bases remaining between them. The CDR3 region has the DNA TGTGCCAGCTCACCATTTCTCCCGGGAGATAATCAGCCCCAGCATTTT. It encodes CASSPFLPGDNQPQHF.

This chain uses TRBV6-6 with TRBJ2-1; possibly TRBD1 for D (6 bases). The V gene's germline CDR1 is MNHNY and CDR2 SVGAGI (reference sequence). V lost 0 bases and J 0 bases, leaving 9 bases between the germline ends. The CDR3 loop spans 16 amino acids. The DNA of the CDR3 is TGTGCCAGCAGTTACTCGAGGGACACCTCCTACAATGAGCAGTTCTTC. Its translation is CASSYSRDTSYNEQFF.

V and J are TRBV19 and TRBJ1-6; no clear D. V dropped 3 bases and J dropped 0 bases, with 12 bases sitting between them. This CDR3 is 17 amino acids long. Per the germline V gene, CDR1 is LNHDA and CDR2 is SQIVND (reference sequence). The CDR3 DNA is TGTGCCAGTAGTATTCCGCCCGAGAGCTCCTATAATTCACCCCTCCACTTT. Its protein product is CASSIPPESSYNSPLHF.

The rearrangement joins TRBV4-2 to TRBJ1-4; D is perhaps TRBD1 (5 bases). Germline CDR1 is LGHNA and CDR2 is YNFKEQ. The germline V and J ends were trimmed by 1 base and 0 bases, with 9 bases remaining between them. The CDR3 extends over 16 amino acids. In DNA, the CDR3 is TGTGCCAGCAGCCAAGGTCACAGGACAACTAATGAAAAACTGTTTTTT. Amino acids: CASSQGHRTTNEKLFF.

This sequence joins TRBV6-1 and TRBJ2-1, with TRBD1 matching 8 bases. CDR3 size: 15 residues. The junction had 6 bases not matched to a gene; V was cut back by 3 bases and J by 5 bases. CDR1 is MNHNS, CDR2 SASEGT, per germline. CDR3: CASSDVQGVHNEQFF. The CDR3, as DNA: TGTGCCAGCAGTGATGTACAGGGGGTACACAATGAGCAGTTCTTC.